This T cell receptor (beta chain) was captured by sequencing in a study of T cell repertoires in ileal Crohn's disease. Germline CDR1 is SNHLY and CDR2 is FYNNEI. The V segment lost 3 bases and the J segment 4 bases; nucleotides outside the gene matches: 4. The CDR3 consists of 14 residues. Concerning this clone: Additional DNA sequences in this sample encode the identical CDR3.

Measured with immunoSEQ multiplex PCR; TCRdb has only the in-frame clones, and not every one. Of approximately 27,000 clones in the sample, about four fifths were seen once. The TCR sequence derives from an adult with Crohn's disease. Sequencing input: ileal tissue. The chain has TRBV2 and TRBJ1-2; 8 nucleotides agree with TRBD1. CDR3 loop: CASSDGQGGYGYTF. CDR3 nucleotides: TGTGCCAGCAGTGATGGACAGGGTGGCTATGGCTACACCTTC.